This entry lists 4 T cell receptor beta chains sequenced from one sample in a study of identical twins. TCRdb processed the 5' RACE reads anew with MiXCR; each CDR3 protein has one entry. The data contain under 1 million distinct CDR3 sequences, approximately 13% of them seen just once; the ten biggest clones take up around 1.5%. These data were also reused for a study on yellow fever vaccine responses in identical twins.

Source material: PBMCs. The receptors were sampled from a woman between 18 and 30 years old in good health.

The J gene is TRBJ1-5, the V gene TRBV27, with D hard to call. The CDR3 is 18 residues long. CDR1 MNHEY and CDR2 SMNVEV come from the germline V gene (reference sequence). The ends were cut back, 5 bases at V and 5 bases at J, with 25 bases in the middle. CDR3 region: CASSHGAESGRRDQPQHF. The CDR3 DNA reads TGTGCCAGCAGTCATGGCGCGGAATCCGGACGGAGGGATCAGCCCCAGCATTTT.

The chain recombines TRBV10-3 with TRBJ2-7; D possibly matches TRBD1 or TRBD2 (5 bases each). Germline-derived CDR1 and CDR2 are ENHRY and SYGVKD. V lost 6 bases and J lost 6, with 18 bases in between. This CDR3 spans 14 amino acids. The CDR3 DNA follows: TGTGCCATCAGCGCCCTGGCAGGGAGAGGCGAGCAGTACGTC. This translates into CAISALAGRGEQYV.

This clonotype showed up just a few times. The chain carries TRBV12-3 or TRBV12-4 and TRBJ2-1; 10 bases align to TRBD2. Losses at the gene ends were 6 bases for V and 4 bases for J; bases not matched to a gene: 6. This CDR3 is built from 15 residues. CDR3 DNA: TGTGCCAGCAGCATGACTAGCGGGTATTACAATGAGCAGTTCTTC. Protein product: CASSMTSGYYNEQFF.

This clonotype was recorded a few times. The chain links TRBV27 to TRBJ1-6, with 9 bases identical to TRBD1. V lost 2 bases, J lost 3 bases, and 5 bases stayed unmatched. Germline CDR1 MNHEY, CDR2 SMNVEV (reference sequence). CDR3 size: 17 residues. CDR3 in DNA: TGTGCCAGCAGTTTAGGACAGGGGACTTTCTATAATTCACCCCTCCACTTT. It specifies CASSLGQGTFYNSPLHF.